A selection of T cell receptor beta chains follows, all from one sample in a study of T cell repertoires in cytomegalovirus infection. Their antigens remain unidentified. Each CDR3 protein gets one entry after TCRdb re-called the reads with MiXCR. This sample carries about 920,000 distinct CDR3 sequences, approximately 31% of them seen once, and the ten largest clones take around an eighth. Here the sequenced sample was cultured CD8+ T cells from PBMCs, taken from culture after CMV antigen stimulation. These receptors were obtained from a human donor in good health (CMV status not recorded). Some clones in this sample may be carry-over from other donors' samples. Each CDR3 is given with its conserved first and last residue. D genes are given only for firm matches. Only part of the rows carry a size: once, few, many, or a class if the clone is expanded.

>TRBV6-2/TRBV6-3|-|-|TRBJ2-1
CASSYSTGTYNEQFF
TGTGCCAGCAGTTACAGTACAGGGACCTACAATGAGCAGTTCTTC
>TRBV12-3/TRBV12-4|-|-|TRBJ1-1
CASTTGHPGGTEAFF
TGTGCCAGCACCACCGGACACCCGGGAGGGACTGAAGCTTTCTTT
>TRBV4-1|-|-|TRBJ2-1
CASSQVVSGGDYNEQFF
TGCGCCAGCAGCCAAGTTGTTAGCGGAGGGGACTACAATGAGCAGTTCTTC
>TRBV6-2/TRBV6-3|TRBD1|-|TRBJ1-1
CASSYPRDRTSNTEAFF
TGTGCCAGCAGTTACCCCCGGGACAGGACCTCAAACACTGAAGCTTTCTTT
>TRBV11-3|-|-|TRBJ2-3
CASSLGTLKSDTQYF
TGTGCCAGCAGCTTAGGGACGCTCAAGAGCGATACGCAGTATTTT
>TRBV7-6|TRBD1|-|TRBJ2-2
CASSDRDRVGDTGELFF
TGTGCCAGCAGCGATCGGGACAGGGTTGGCGACACCGGGGAGCTGTTTTTT
>TRBV7-6|-|few|TRBJ1-4
CASSPRLAPDEKLFF
TGTGCCAGCAGTCCTAGGTTAGCCCCAGACGAAAAACTGTTTTTT
>TRBV12-3/TRBV12-4|TRBD1|few|TRBJ1-6
CASSFATGRNSPLHF
TGTGCCAGCAGTTTTGCGACAGGGAGGAATTCACCCCTCCACTTT
>TRBV10-3|TRBD2|once|TRBJ2-1
CAIKLADNEQFF
TGTGCCATCAAACTAGCGGACAATGAGCAGTTCTTC
>TRBV7-9|-|-|TRBJ1-2
CASSSIAPGDGYTF
TGTGCCAGCAGCTCGATCGCGCCGGGAGATGGCTACACCTTC
>TRBV6-6|TRBD2|-|TRBJ2-1
CASPKGRGAYQNEQFF
TGTGCCAGCCCTAAGGGGCGGGGGGCTTATCAGAATGAGCAGTTCTTC
>TRBV6-2/TRBV6-3|-|-|TRBJ1-1
CASTPPSDEAFF
TGTGCCAGCACCCCTCCCTCAGATGAAGCTTTCTTT
>TRBV4-2|TRBD1|-|TRBJ1-1
CASSLPFDRGPTEAFF
TGTGCCAGCAGCCTACCATTTGACAGGGGTCCTACTGAAGCTTTCTTT
>TRBV20-1|-|-|TRBJ2-3
CSARGFRAPADTQYF
TGCAGTGCTAGGGGGTTTAGGGCCCCGGCAGATACGCAGTATTTT
>TRBV5-8|TRBD1|-|TRBJ1-4
CASSSGTGDSVLFF
TGTGCCAGCAGCTCCGGGACAGGGGATTCGGTACTGTTTTTT
>TRBV27|TRBD1|few|TRBJ1-1
CASGETGGGTEAFF
TGTGCCAGCGGTGAAACAGGGGGGGGGACTGAAGCTTTCTTT
>TRBV7-8|-|many|TRBJ2-1
CASSHDSLYNEQFF
TGTGCCAGCAGTCACGACAGCCTATACAATGAGCAGTTCTTC
>TRBV20-1|TRBD1|many|TRBJ1-1
CSARPPGQWTEAFF
TGCAGTGCTAGACCCCCGGGACAGTGGACTGAAGCTTTCTTT
>TRBV27|-|few|TRBJ2-5
CASSLLSGGQETQYF
TGTGCCAGCAGTTTATTAAGCGGAGGGCAAGAGACCCAGTACTTC
>TRBV4-1|TRBD2|-|TRBJ2-1
CASSPPGGGVDEQFF
TGCGCCAGCAGCCCTCCTGGCGGGGGGGTCGATGAGCAGTTCTTC
>TRBV28|-|-|TRBJ2-5
CASSLISRDTKGEETQYF
TGTGCCAGCAGTTTAATTTCCCGGGACACCAAAGGAGAAGAGACCCAGTACTTC
>TRBV6-5|-|-|TRBJ2-1
CASSYSQAGPRFF
TGTGCCAGCAGTTACTCACAGGCGGGGCCCAGGTTCTTC
>TRBV3-1|TRBD2|-|TRBJ2-1
CASSPTGTSGPNEQFF
TGTGCCAGCAGCCCAACCGGGACTAGCGGCCCCAATGAGCAGTTCTTC